These 27 T cell receptor beta chains originate from one sample sequenced in a study of CD8 T cells in Susac syndrome. The RNA input was roughly 0.45 to 1 ug, and it was reverse transcribed with random hexamers. TCRdb recomputed calls from the immunoSEQ multiplex PCR reads with MiXCR, one row per CDR3 protein. The sample consists of a few hundred thousand distinct CDR3 sequences, 80% to 90% of them appearing once. The material sequenced was CD8+ T cells from PBMCs. The receptor source for this set is a human donor with multiple sclerosis.

The chain employs TRBV30 and TRBJ2-3, with a tentative D call TRBD2 (6 bases). V was clipped by 2 bases and J by 5 bases, with 14 bases between them. The CDR3 consists of 14 residues. CDR1 and CDR2 (germline): GTSNPN, SVGIG (reference sequence). The CDR3 nucleotides are TGTGCCTGGAGTCCCCCGGGAGTAGGAGATACGCAGTATTTT. Residues: CAWSPPGVGDTQYF. The full variable domain, completed using reference TRBV30 and TRBJ2-3, is SQTIHQWPATLVQPVGSPLSLECTVEGTSNPNLYWYRQAAGRGLQLLFYSVGIGQISSEVPQNLSASRPQDRQFILSSKKLLLSDSGFYLCAWSPPGVGDTQYFGPGTRLTVL.

The J gene is TRBJ2-3, the V gene TRBV5-4; the D call may be TRBD1 or TRBD2 (6 bases each). This CDR3 spans 14 amino acids. With 3 bases removed from V and 6 bases from J, the gap between germline ends came to 14 bases. Per germline, CDR1 SGHNT and CDR2 YYREEE (reference sequence). In DNA, the CDR3 is TGTGCCAGCAGCTCTTGGGACGGGGGCGATACGCAGTATTTT. It specifies CASSSWDGGDTQYF.

The chain carries TRBV12-3 or TRBV12-4 and TRBJ1-1; D gene ambiguous. The length of the CDR3 is 14 residues. V shed 7 bases and J shed 5 bases, with 17 bases lying between them. The CDR3 DNA sequence: TGTGCCAGCACCCCCATCCCCAGCCAAACTGAAGCTTTCTTT. It translates to CASTPIPSQTEAFF.

The chain links TRBV5-1 to TRBJ1-1; D unresolved. V dropped 0 bases and J dropped 3 bases, with 9 bases sitting between them. The CDR3 runs to 14 residues. Per germline, CDR1 SGHRS and CDR2 YFSETQ. Here the CDR3 DNA reads TGCGCCAGCAGCTTGGTAGGGCTTGACACTGAAGCTTTCTTT. The encoded protein is CASSLVGLDTEAFF.

J is TRBJ1-6 and V is TRBV9, with D possibly being TRBD1 (5 bases). CDR1 and CDR2 (germline): SGDLS, YYNGEE. The CDR3 covers 17 residues. The ends were cut back, 4 bases at V and 11 bases at J, with 25 bases in the middle. The CDR3 loop is CASSPGNDRSREAPLHF. DNA for the CDR3: TGTGCCAGCAGCCCGGGCAACGACAGAAGTCGAGAGGCACCCCTCCACTTT.

The chain joins TRBV11-1 to TRBJ2-2; no firm D call. Trimming took off 4 bases at V and 1 base at J, with 7 bases between the two ends. CDR1 is SGHAT, CDR2 FQDESV, per germline (reference sequence). CDR3 length: 14 amino acids. Here the CDR3 reads CASSYWVNTGELFF. CDR3 sequence (DNA): TGTGCCAGCAGCTATTGGGTGAACACCGGGGAGCTGTTTTTT.

V usage is TRBV24-1 and J usage is TRBJ2-1; D unresolved. The V gene lost 4 bases and the J gene lost 5 bases, with 8 bases spanning the gap. Germline V lookup: CDR1 KGHDR, CDR2 SFDVKD. This CDR3 is 13 amino acids long. CDR3 nucleotide sequence: TGTGCCACCAGTGACAGTCGGGACAATGAGCAGTTCTTC. Translation gives CATSDSRDNEQFF.

This chain joins TRBV30 and TRBJ1-2, with TRBD1 matching 7 bases. CDR1 and CDR2 (germline): GTSNPN, SVGIG (reference sequence). This CDR3 region has 16 residues. Losses at the gene ends were 8 bases for V and 6 bases for J; bases not matched to a gene: 21. The CDR3 DNA sequence: TGTGCCAGGGCCGCCCCACAGGGGCGCCTTCCGAATGGCTACACCTTC. It codes for CARAAPQGRLPNGYTF.

This chain uses TRBV2 with TRBJ2-7; D not certain. V lost 1 base and J lost 3, with 7 bases in between. The germline V gene has CDR1 SNHLY and CDR2 FYNNEI. The CDR3 runs 13 residues. For the CDR3, the DNA is TGTGCCAGCAGTGAAGATGGTCACTACGAGCAGTACTTC. The encoded protein is CASSEDGHYEQYF.

This sequence joins TRBV9 and TRBJ2-1; 7 nucleotides match TRBD2. This CDR3 is 13 amino acids long. The V gene's germline CDR1 is SGDLS and CDR2 YYNGEE. V was pared by 7 bases and J by 7 bases, with 8 bases of the junction left unmatched. CDR3 protein: CASGRLARNEQFF. The CDR3 DNA reads TGTGCCAGCGGTAGACTAGCACGGAATGAGCAGTTCTTC.

This clonotype was detected only a few times. The J gene is TRBJ1-1, the V gene TRBV10-3, with D unclear. The germline V gene encodes CDR1 ENHRY and CDR2 SYGVKD. The CDR3 is 12 amino acids. Trimming pared 3 bases from V and 6 bases from J, leaving 8 bases between. The CDR3 protein is CAISDPGPEAFF. CDR3 in DNA: TGTGCCATCAGTGACCCGGGCCCTGAAGCTTTCTTT.

This sequence joins TRBV20-1 and TRBJ1-1, with no clear D. The V end was cut by 1 base, the J end by 2 bases, with 11 bases between. Germline CDR1 DFQATT, CDR2 SNEGSKA (reference sequence). The CDR3 totals 14 residues. Written as DNA, the CDR3 is TGCAGTGCTAGAGGCAGGATTTTCAACACTGAAGCTTTCTTT. It is translated as CSARGRIFNTEAFF.

The V gene is TRBV27, the J gene TRBJ1-5, with D uncertain. This CDR3 has 15 amino acids. Germline loops: CDR1 MNHEY, CDR2 SMNVEV (reference sequence). Trimming removed 0 bases at V and 5 bases at J, with 11 bases between. CDR3: CASSLSLAVDQPQHF. The CDR3 DNA is TGTGCCAGCAGTTTATCGCTGGCAGTTGATCAGCCCCAGCATTTT.

The table lists this clonotype with a count of one. The gene calls are TRBV7-6 and TRBJ2-5; 10 bases match TRBD1. V was pared by 5 bases and J by 3 bases, with 6 bases of the junction left unmatched. Germline CDR1 SGHVS, CDR2 FNYEAQ. CDR3 length: 15 residues. The CDR3 DNA is TGTGCCAGCAGCCCCCGGACAGGGGGTAAAGAGACCCAGTACTTC. Its translation is CASSPRTGGKETQYF.

This clonotype has just a few counts. The chain recombines TRBV28 with TRBJ2-3, with 7 bases lining up with TRBD2. This CDR3 contains 14 residues. From germline, CDR1 is MDHEN and CDR2 SYDVKM. Trimming at V came to 3 bases and at J to 4 bases, leaving 4 bases not matched to a gene. For the CDR3, the DNA is TGTGCCAGCAGTTTGGTGGGGGGGTCAGATACGCAGTATTTT. Its translation: CASSLVGGSDTQYF.

For the CDR3, the DNA is TGCGCCAGCAGCAAAAAACAGGGAGGGGGGTTAAATGAGCAGTTCTTC. Translated: CASSKKQGGGLNEQFF. The chain couples TRBV4-1 to TRBJ2-1, with D possibly TRBD2 on 7 matching bases. CDR1 is MGHRA and CDR2 is YSYEKL in the germline V gene. V dropped 5 bases and J dropped 7 bases, with 21 bases sitting between them. The CDR3 has 16 amino acids.

V usage is TRBV27 and J usage is TRBJ2-7; 8 nucleotides line up with TRBD2. Germline V gene lookup returns CDR1 MNHEY and CDR2 SMNVEV (reference sequence). Trimming cost V 3 bases and J 2 bases; bases outside gene matches: 12. The CDR3 runs to 17 residues. In DNA, the CDR3 is TGTGCCAGCAGTTTCCTCCCGGGGCGGGGGGCCGCCTACGAGCAGTACTTC. Residues: CASSFLPGRGAAYEQYF.

The rearrangement links TRBV2 to TRBJ2-3, with D possibly being TRBD1 (6 bases). Trimming shortened V by 0 bases and J by 5 bases, and 18 bases separated the two germline ends. The CDR3 is 17 amino acids. Germline loops: CDR1 SNHLY, CDR2 FYNNEI. CDR3 region: CASSEAEVSEGEDTQYF. CDR3 DNA: TGTGCCAGCAGTGAAGCGGAGGTTTCTGAGGGGGAAGATACGCAGTATTTT. Combining the CDR3 with reference TRBV2 and TRBJ2-3 gives the whole variable domain EPEVTQTPSHQVTQMGQEVILRCVPISNHLYFYWYRQILGQKVEFLVSFYNNEISEKSEIFDDQFSVERPDGSNFTLKIRSTKLEDSAMYFCASSEAEVSEGEDTQYFGPGTRLTVL.

The CDR3 DNA sequence: TGTGCCAGCAGCCGACTAGTCTCCGGGGAGCTGTTTTTT. This codes for CASSRLVSGELFF. The chain uses TRBV7-6 and TRBJ2-2; weak D call: TRBD2 (6 bases). The CDR3 extends over 13 amino acids. Germline-derived CDR1 and CDR2 are SGHVS and FNYEAQ. V lost 5 bases, J lost 6 bases, and 10 bases lay in between.

This chain connects TRBV27 to TRBJ2-4; 8 bases agree with TRBD2. CDR3 length: 14 amino acids. V trimming: 6 bases; J trimming: 5 bases; junction bases outside the gene matches: 6. Germline CDR1 reads MNHEY; CDR2 reads SMNVEV (reference sequence). The DNA for the CDR3 is TGTGCCAGCAGCGCGACTAGCGTGGAAAACATTCAGTACTTC. Protein product: CASSATSVENIQYF.

V usage is TRBV2 and J usage is TRBJ1-3; 9 bases are shared with TRBD1. V dropped 4 bases and J dropped 2; count of bases not matched to a gene: 9. The CDR3 has 17 residues. CDR1 is SNHLY and CDR2 is FYNNEI in the germline V gene. In DNA, the CDR3 is TGTGCCAGCAGTGCCGACCGGGACAGGGCTACTGGAAACACCATATATTTT. Translating it yields CASSADRDRATGNTIYF.

J is TRBJ2-1 and V is TRBV5-5, with D tentatively TRBD2 (6 bases). The CDR3 covers 15 residues. The V gene's germline CDR1 is SGHKS and CDR2 YYEKEE (reference sequence). V dropped 3 bases and J dropped 0 bases, with 10 bases sitting between them. CDR3 sequence: CASSWEARSYNEQFF. The CDR3, as DNA: TGTGCCAGCAGCTGGGAGGCCCGCTCCTACAATGAGCAGTTCTTC.

The chain is built from TRBV29-1 and TRBJ2-1, with 9 nucleotides matching TRBD2. Germline V gene lookup returns CDR1 SQVTM and CDR2 ANQGSEA. V was pared by 7 bases and J by 3 bases, with 7 bases of the junction left unmatched. CDR3 length: 14 residues. CDR3: CSAQIAGVYNEQFF. The CDR3 coding sequence is TGCAGCGCCCAGATAGCGGGAGTCTACAATGAGCAGTTCTTC.

The chain uses TRBV9 and TRBJ2-3; tentative D call: TRBD2 (6 bases). Germline CDR1 and CDR2: SGDLS and YYNGEE. V lost 4 bases to trimming and J lost 1 base, with 25 bases between them. The CDR3 has 19 residues. The CDR3 here is CASSLPTGETAWGTDTQYF. Here the CDR3 DNA reads TGTGCCAGCAGCCTCCCGACGGGGGAGACAGCTTGGGGCACAGATACGCAGTATTTT.

The chain is built from TRBV28 and TRBJ2-4, with D hard to call. V lost 4 bases, J lost 7 bases, and 14 bases lay in between. Germline lookup yields CDR1 MDHEN and CDR2 SYDVKM. The CDR3 extends over 14 amino acids. CDR3 amino acids: CASSSFFEANIQYF. For the CDR3, the DNA is TGTGCCAGCAGTTCGTTCTTTGAAGCGAACATTCAGTACTTC.

The CDR3 nucleotides are TGTGCCCGGGATACGCAGTATTTT. Its translation is CARDTQYF. The chain uses TRBV19 and TRBJ2-3; no firm D call. The CDR3 is made up of 8 amino acids. V lost 11 bases to trimming and J lost 6 bases, with 3 bases between them. From germline, CDR1 is LNHDA and CDR2 SQIVND (reference sequence).

The chain couples TRBV27 to TRBJ1-1, with D hard to call. Trimming removed 6 bases from V and 4 bases from J, with 12 bases in between. CDR3 size: 13 residues. Germline values: CDR1 MNHEY, CDR2 SMNVEV (reference sequence). Here the CDR3 reads CASRTTVGTEAFF. The CDR3 nucleotides read TGTGCCAGCAGAACTACAGTGGGCACTGAAGCTTTCTTT.